A selection of T cell receptor beta chains follows, all from one sample in a study of shared clonotypes between healthy human individuals. TCRdb's table, derived via immunoSEQ multiplex PCR, lists solely in-frame clones and lacks some. The sample yields about 480,000 clones, more than 65% seen once. The sequenced sample consisted of PBMCs. The receptor set was obtained from a woman in her thirties or forties in good health. Some clones in this sample may be carry-over from other donors' samples. Each CDR3 is given with its conserved first and last residue. D genes are given only for firm matches. Expanded clones get a size class; other rows say once, few or many, or leave the size out.

size	V	J	D	CDR3	DNA
-	TRBV19	TRBJ1-2	-	CASSISLSVNRDGYTF	TGTGCCAGTAGTATTTCCCTTTCCGTGAACAGAGATGGCTACACCTTC
-	TRBV5-6	TRBJ2-7	-	CASISRANLSYEQYF	TGTGCCAGCATCTCTCGGGCTAACCTCTCCTACGAGCAGTACTTC
-	TRBV5-1	TRBJ2-1	TRBD1	CASFTRTGSYNEQFF	TGCGCCAGCTTTACCCGGACAGGTTCCTACAATGAGCAGTTCTTC
-	TRBV7-9	TRBJ2-7	TRBD1	CASSSRGQGGLYEQYF	TGTGCCAGCAGCTCCCGAGGACAGGGAGGTCTCTACGAGCAGTACTTC
few	TRBV28	TRBJ2-5	TRBD1	CASGRTGRETQYF	TGTGCCTCGGGGAGGACAGGGCGCGAGACCCAGTACTTC
few	TRBV30	TRBJ1-2	-	CAWRKGGYTF	TGTGCCTGGAGGAAAGGTGGCTACACCTTC
-	TRBV6-1	TRBJ1-5	-	CASSDPRVFKHF	TGTGCCAGCAGTGACCCCCGGGTCTTCAAACATTTT
-	TRBV27	TRBJ2-1	-	CASRLEGSSYNEQFF	TGTGCCAGCAGGTTGGAGGGCAGCTCCTACAATGAGCAGTTCTTC
-	TRBV2	TRBJ2-2	-	CASSGIGAAGELFF	TGTGCCAGCAGTGGTATAGGTGCGGCCGGGGAGCTGTTTTTT
-	TRBV20-1	TRBJ1-2	-	CSASGDLYTF	TGCAGTGCCAGTGGGGACCTCTACACCTTC
-	TRBV28	TRBJ1-5	-	CASSYMLSNQPQHF	TGTGCCAGCAGTTACATGCTTAGCAATCAGCCCCAGCATTTT
-	TRBV7-9	TRBJ1-4	-	CASARSFEKLFF	TGTGCCAGCGCCCGCTCCTTTGAAAAACTGTTTTTT
-	TRBV19	TRBJ2-3	TRBD1	CASSFGQGVSDTQYF	TGTGCCAGTAGTTTCGGACAGGGGGTATCAGATACGCAGTATTTT
few	TRBV28	TRBJ1-2	TRBD1	CASSSAGQGKHGYTF	TGTGCCAGCAGCTCGGCCGGACAGGGGAAGCATGGCTACACCTTC
-	TRBV13	TRBJ2-7	TRBD2	CASSFGGRDPYEQYF	TGTGCCAGCAGCTTCGGCGGGAGGGACCCCTACGAGCAGTACTTC
-	TRBV19	TRBJ2-5	TRBD2	CASSIPSGAEQETQYF	TGTGCCAGTAGTATTCCGAGCGGGGCAGAACAAGAGACCCAGTACTTC
-	TRBV5-4	TRBJ2-2	TRBD2	CASSPRAGANTGELFF	TGTGCCAGCAGCCCCCGTGCGGGAGCAAACACCGGGGAGCTGTTTTTT
-	TRBV23-1	TRBJ1-2	TRBD1	CASSPTGAGYTF	TGCGCCAGCAGCCCCACAGGGGCTGGCTACACCTTC
-	TRBV10-1	TRBJ2-3	TRBD2	CASSDTTSGRPWAQYF	TGCGCCAGCAGTGACACGACTAGCGGGAGGCCGTGGGCGCAGTATTTT
-	TRBV19	TRBJ2-3	TRBD2	CASSYSGRRIRDTQYF	TGTGCCAGTAGTTATAGCGGGAGGCGTATACGAGATACGCAGTATTTT
-	TRBV7-3	TRBJ2-1	-	CASSWGVGNEQFF	TGTGCCAGCAGTTGGGGAGTTGGGAATGAGCAGTTCTTC
-	TRBV5-1	TRBJ2-2	TRBD1	CASSFLGQGGGGELFF	TGCGCCAGCAGCTTCCTAGGACAGGGCGGAGGCGGGGAGCTGTTTTTT
few	TRBV27	TRBJ2-3	TRBD2	CASIGREGVAGITDTQYF	TGTGCCAGCATTGGAAGGGAGGGAGTAGCGGGGATCACAGATACGCAGTATTTT
-	TRBV10-3	TRBJ2-1	-	CAISEGWVQYNEQFF	TGTGCCATCAGTGAGGGTTGGGTGCAATACAATGAGCAGTTCTTC
-	TRBV11-2	TRBJ2-2	-	CASSSTSVLNTGELFF	TGTGCCAGCAGCTCAACTAGTGTACTGAACACCGGGGAGCTGTTTTTT
-	TRBV4-3	TRBJ2-1	TRBD2	CASSLLLAGGEQFF	TGCGCCAGCAGCCTCCTACTAGCGGGAGGGGAGCAGTTCTTC
few	TRBV27	TRBJ1-6	-	CASSSPGRQTSPLHF	TGTGCCAGCAGTTCCCCGGGACGGCAGACGTCACCCCTCCACTTT
-	TRBV21-1	TRBJ1-3	-	CASFHPTGPRGNTIYF	TGTGCCAGCTTCCACCCGACAGGCCCTAGGGGAAACACCATATATTTT
-	TRBV28	TRBJ2-7	-	CASSSEYEQYF	TGTGCCAGCAGTTCCGAATACGAGCAGTACTTC
-	TRBV7-7	TRBJ2-3	TRBD2	CASSKTRLAGGPTDTQYF	TGTGCCAGCAGCAAAACCCGACTAGCGGGAGGGCCAACAGATACGCAGTATTTT
once	TRBV6-4	TRBJ1-5	TRBD1	CASSDSRQGNNQPQHF	TGTGCCAGCAGTGACTCGAGACAGGGGAACAATCAGCCCCAGCATTTT
few	TRBV28	TRBJ2-1	-	CASSLSGREQFF	TGTGCCAGCAGTTTAAGTGGGCGGGAGCAGTTCTTC
many	TRBV27	TRBJ1-1	TRBD1	CANPWDRGTYTEAFF	TGTGCCAACCCTTGGGACAGGGGAACGTACACTGAAGCTTTCTTT
-	TRBV25-1	TRBJ2-6	-	CASSVVGTASGANVLTF	TGTGCCAGCAGTGTAGTAGGTACTGCCTCTGGGGCCAACGTCCTGACTTTC
few	TRBV4-1	TRBJ1-4	-	CASSQDNGWTNEKLFF	TGCGCCAGCAGCCAAGATAACGGGTGGACTAATGAAAAACTGTTTTTT
-	TRBV28	TRBJ2-2	-	CASRQRLTVNTGELFF	TGTGCCAGCAGACAGCGCCTCACTGTTAACACCGGGGAGCTGTTTTTT
once	TRBV5-1	TRBJ2-3	-	CASSLGGPTDTQYF	TGCGCCAGCAGCTTGGGGGGCCCAACAGATACGCAGTATTTT
few	TRBV28	TRBJ2-7	-	CASSLPGDQGGEQYF	TGTGCCAGCAGTTTACCCGGGGATCAGGGTGGCGAGCAGTACTTC
-	TRBV28	TRBJ2-5	TRBD1	CASSSRGQGDQETQYF	TGTGCCAGCAGTTCCCGGGGACAGGGGGACCAAGAGACCCAGTACTTC
-	TRBV5-1	TRBJ2-7	TRBD2	CASSLAEMPGRAGGGHEQYF	TGCGCCAGCAGCTTGGCCGAAATGCCGGGGCGAGCGGGAGGGGGCCACGAGCAGTACTTC
-	TRBV5-6	TRBJ1-1	TRBD1	CASSPTLRQGANTEAFF	TGTGCCAGCAGCCCAACCCTCAGACAGGGGGCGAACACTGAAGCTTTCTTT
-	TRBV7-2	TRBJ2-1	TRBD2	CASSLGLAGHNEQFF	TGTGCCAGCAGCTTAGGTCTAGCGGGGCACAATGAGCAGTTCTTC
few	TRBV7-2	TRBJ2-7	-	CASSLALSYEQYF	TGTGCCAGCAGCTTAGCCCTCTCCTACGAGCAGTACTTC
-	TRBV5-1	TRBJ1-1	TRBD1	CASSLMTGYDTEAFF	TGCGCCAGCAGCCTGATGACAGGGTATGACACTGAAGCTTTCTTT
-	TRBV28	TRBJ2-5	TRBD2	CASSPLLAVGETQYF	TGTGCCAGCAGTCCCCTCCTAGCGGTGGGGGAGACCCAGTACTTC
-	TRBV5-4	TRBJ2-5	-	CASSFGTRIQETQYF	TGTGCCAGCAGCTTCGGGACAAGAATCCAAGAGACCCAGTACTTC
few	TRBV18	TRBJ2-1	TRBD1	CASSIQGYNEQFF	TGTGCCAGCTCTATACAGGGGTACAATGAGCAGTTCTTC
many	TRBV15	TRBJ2-3	-	CATRSMDTDTQYF	TGTGCCACCCGCAGTATGGACACAGATACGCAGTATTTT
-	TRBV19	TRBJ2-1	TRBD2	CASSSGRAYNEQFF	TGTGCCAGTAGTAGCGGGAGGGCCTACAATGAGCAGTTCTTC
-	TRBV10-1	TRBJ2-3	-	CASSDPKNPRGGTDTQYF	TGCGCCAGCAGTGACCCGAAGAACCCCCGGGGTGGCACAGATACGCAGTATTTT
-	TRBV30	TRBJ1-2	-	CAWSVQSPGGLANYGYTF	TGTGCCTGGAGTGTACAGTCGCCTGGGGGCTTGGCGAACTATGGCTACACCTTC
few	TRBV2	TRBJ2-1	TRBD2	CASRFAGGSYNEQFF	TGTGCCAGCAGGTTCGCGGGGGGCTCCTACAATGAGCAGTTCTTC
-	TRBV6-5	TRBJ2-3	TRBD2	CASSYGAGDTDTQYF	TGTGCCAGCAGTTACGGTGCGGGAGACACAGATACGCAGTATTTT
-	TRBV11-3	TRBJ2-5	-	CASSFFFQETQYF	TGTGCCAGCAGCTTCTTTTTCCAAGAGACCCAGTACTTC
-	TRBV2	TRBJ2-1	-	CASRDWFSWTDEQFF	TGTGCCAGCAGGGACTGGTTCTCTTGGACGGATGAGCAGTTCTTC
-	TRBV28	TRBJ2-3	-	CASSLGSFGGSTDTQYF	TGTGCCAGCAGTTTAGGTTCTTTCGGAGGGAGCACAGATACGCAGTATTTT
-	TRBV15	TRBJ2-7	-	CATSRDRDAEQYF	TGTGCCACCAGCAGAGACCGGGACGCTGAGCAGTACTTC
-	TRBV7-9	TRBJ1-1	TRBD1	CASSLAGTGYAFF	TGTGCCAGCAGCTTAGCGGGGACAGGGTATGCTTTCTTT
-	TRBV7-2	TRBJ2-1	-	CASSLARQEQFF	TGTGCCAGCAGCTTAGCGAGACAGGAGCAGTTCTTC